The 30 T cell receptor beta chains below come from one sample, sequenced in a study of T cells in women clearing cervical HPV infection. Profiled with immunoSEQ multiplex PCR; TCRdb holds only in-frame clones, not every one. The sample has about 45,000 clones. Sequenced material: blood buffy coat. These receptors all come from a woman aged 18-70 years with a cervical HPV16 infection that either progressed to CIN3+ or cleared (not recorded which).

The CDR3 spells CARSSPRWGQADTQYF. The CDR3 DNA, read in part, is TGTGCCAGAAGCTCCCCACGGTGGGGCCAGGCAGATACG. The genes are TRBV5-3 and TRBJ2-3, with TRBD1 as a possible D gene (5 bases). The observed sequence ends 3 residues before the CDR3 terminus, with the missing tail filled in from the germline J gene. TRBV5-3 is filed as an ORF, its function uncertain. The CDR3 consists of 16 residues. V was clipped by 3 bases and J by 4 bases, with 18 bases between them.

Regarding this clone: The missing CDR3 end, 3 residues past where the read stops, is filled in from the germline J gene. The chain uses TRBV30 and TRBJ2-5; perhaps TRBD2 as D (6 bases). The CDR3 consists of 15 residues. V was trimmed by 3 bases and J by 5 bases, leaving 19 bases between them. Germline CDR1 is GTSNPN and CDR2 is SVGIG (reference sequence). CDR3 sequence reads: CAWSRGTTLGETQYF. Incomplete CDR3 DNA: TGTGCCTGGAGCCGGGGGACCACGCTGGGGGAGACC.

Concerning this clone itself: The read ends 3 residues early relative to the CDR3; the germline J gene fills the gap. This chain uses TRBV14 with TRBJ2-2; D gene ambiguous. V was trimmed by 5 bases and J by 1 base, leaving 11 bases between them. This CDR3 contains 15 residues. CDR1 is SGHDN and CDR2 is FVKESK in the germline V gene. This CDR3 is CASSELIENTGELFF. The part of the CDR3 DNA that was read is TGTGCCAGCAGCGAACTAATTGAGAACACCGGGGAG. Filled out from reference TRBV14 and TRBJ2-2, the complete variable domain reads EAGVTQFPSHSVIEKGQTVTLRCDPISGHDNLYWYRRVMGKEIKFLLHFVKESKQDESGMPNNRFLAERTGGTYSTLKVQPAELEDSGVYFCASSELIENTGELFFGEGSRLTVL.

CDR3 bases read: TGCAGTGCTTTTCTAGCGGGGGGCGCCCTAATTATACAAGAGACC. This translates into CSAFLAGGALIIQET. The CDR3 in its entirety is CSAFLAGGALIIQETQYF. The chain recombines TRBV20-1 with TRBJ2-5, with 11 bases fitting TRBD2. The CDR3 end is not reached by the read, which stops 3 residues before it; the germline J gene fills it in. The CDR3 loop spans 18 amino acids. The V segment lost 5 bases and the J segment 2 bases; nucleotides outside the gene matches: 16. Germline CDR1 DFQATT, CDR2 SNEGSKA (reference sequence).

As concerns this clone: The read gets to within 3 residues of the CDR3 end, and the germline J gene fills in the rest. The chain uses TRBV18 and TRBJ2-1; a weak D match, TRBD1 (6 bases). Trimming took off 3 bases at V and 8 bases at J, with 14 bases between the two ends. The CDR3 is made up of 14 amino acids. In germline, CDR1 is KGHSH, CDR2 LQKENI. The covered CDR3 bases are TGTGCCAGCTCACCGGGACACCCTGGGGATGAG. Translation: CASSPGHPGDE. From start to end, the CDR3 is CASSPGHPGDEQFF.

On this clone: The sequence runs out 3 residues before the end of the CDR3; the remainder is reconstructed from the germline J gene. The gene calls are TRBV12-3 or TRBV12-4 and TRBJ1-6; D possibly corresponds to TRBD1 (6 bases). This CDR3 contains 14 residues. V lost 1 base and J 7 bases, leaving 8 bases between the germline ends. The part of the CDR3 DNA that was read is TGTGCCAGCAGTTTAGGGGGGCACAATTCACCC. Its protein product is CASSLGGHNSP. The full-length CDR3 reads as CASSLGGHNSPLHF.

The sequenced part of the CDR3 DNA is TGTGCCAGCACGCGGGTAATACAATCTTACGAG. This codes for CASTRVIQSYE. The whole CDR3 is CASTRVIQSYEQYF. The genes are TRBV6-2 or TRBV6-3 and TRBJ2-7; weak D call: TRBD2 (5 bases). The read terminates 3 residues ahead of where the CDR3 ends, so the germline J gene completes it. Trimming pared 7 bases from V and 4 bases from J, leaving 17 bases between. The CDR3 runs 14 residues. CDR1 is MNHEY, CDR2 SVGEGT, per germline.

In regard to this clone: The read ends 3 residues shy of where the CDR3 ends; the end is completed using the germline J gene. The chain uses TRBV19 and TRBJ1-5; 9 positions agree with TRBD1. Germline CDR1 reads LNHDA; CDR2 reads SQIVND (reference sequence). The CDR3 contains 15 residues. V gave up 7 bases and J gave up 7 bases; unmatched junction bases: 11. The part of the CDR3 DNA that was read is TGTGCCAGTACTCATCGGACAGGGGTAGACCAGCCC. Its protein product is CASTHRTGVDQP. The entire CDR3 is CASTHRTGVDQPQHF.

CDR3 bases read: TGTGCCAGCAGCTCTAGGAGGGGCACTGAA. This encodes CASSSRRGTE. The complete CDR3 sequence is CASSSRRGTEAFF. This chain uses TRBV7-3 with TRBJ1-1; perhaps TRBD1 as D (5 bases). The read ends 3 residues shy of where the CDR3 ends; the end is completed using the germline J gene. The CDR3 covers 13 residues. CDR1 is SGHTA, CDR2 FQGTGA, per germline. V lost 4 bases and J 4 bases, leaving 10 bases between the germline ends. Variable domain in full (rest from reference TRBV7-3 and TRBJ1-1): GAGVSQTPSNKVTEKGKYVELRCDPISGHTALYWYRQSLGQGPEFLIYFQGTGAADDSGLPNDRFFAVRPEGSVSTLKIQRTERGDSAVYLCASSSRRGTEAFFGQGTRLTVV.

On this clone itself: Sequencing ends 3 residues short of the CDR3 end; the germline J gene provides the rest. V gene TRBV28 combines with J gene TRBJ2-1; 7 bases agree with TRBD2. The CDR3 is 15 amino acids. Germline V lookup: CDR1 MDHEN, CDR2 SYDVKM. The trim removed 3 bases at V and 3 bases at J, leaving 5 bases unmatched. The CDR3 bases that were read are TGTGCCAGCAGTTTGGGGGGGACCATCTACAATGAG. Amino acid sequence: CASSLGGTIYNE. The full-length CDR3 reads as CASSLGGTIYNEQFF.

With regard to this clone: The CDR3 is cut off 3 residues early in the read; its end comes from the germline J gene. The rearrangement links TRBV5-1 to TRBJ2-7, with 7 bases aligning to TRBD1. V was pared by 1 base and J by 3 bases, with 7 bases of the junction left unmatched. This CDR3 is built from 15 residues. CDR1 SGHRS and CDR2 YFSETQ come from the germline V gene. The CDR3 loop reads CASSLSQGPIYEQYF. The covered CDR3 bases are TGCGCCAGCAGCTTGTCACAGGGGCCGATCTACGAG.

As regards this clone: The CDR3 end is not reached by the read, which stops 3 residues before it; the germline J gene fills it in. V gene TRBV29-1 combines with J gene TRBJ2-2; 8 bases are shared with TRBD2. The CDR3 is 14 residues long. Germline values: CDR1 SQVTM, CDR2 ANQGSEA. CDR3 protein: CSVGGGGQGEKLFF. The sequenced CDR3 bases are TGCAGCGTCGGTGGCGGGGGGCAAGGTGAAAAG.

A note on this clone: Read sequence stops 3 residues before the CDR3 end, and the germline J gene provides the missing end. This rearrangement joins TRBV10-3 to TRBJ1-5, with D tentatively TRBD1 (6 bases). This CDR3 is built from 15 residues. V was trimmed by 4 bases and J by 6 bases, leaving 16 bases between them. Germline CDR1 ENHRY, CDR2 SYGVKD. This CDR3 is CAISASGEGSQPQHF. The covered CDR3 bases are TGTGCCATCAGTGCTTCAGGGGAGGGAAGTCAGCCC.

Turning to this clone: The read finishes 3 residues shy of the CDR3 end, and the germline J gene is used to complete it. This sequence joins TRBV7-2 and TRBJ2-2; weak D call: TRBD1 (6 bases). The germline V and J ends were trimmed by 3 bases and 3 bases, with 11 bases remaining between them. The CDR3 has 15 amino acids. Germline lookup yields CDR1 SGHTA and CDR2 FQGNSA. The CDR3 bases that were read are TGTGCCAGCAGCTTCAGGGGTGGGGACACCGGGGAG. This gives the protein CASSFRGGDTGE. The entire CDR3 is CASSFRGGDTGELFF.

Partial CDR3 DNA: TGTGCCAGCATAGAGAGGCCGGACAGGGGGATAATTGGTGGC. Amino acid sequence: CASIERPDRGIIGG. The CDR3 reads in full as CASIERPDRGIIGGYTF. The chain employs TRBV2 and TRBJ1-2; 10 bases line up with TRBD1. The CDR3 is cut off 3 residues early in the read; its end comes from the germline J gene. This CDR3 spans 17 amino acids. Germline values: CDR1 SNHLY, CDR2 FYNNEI. The trim removed 7 bases at V and 7 bases at J, leaving 18 bases unmatched.

The sequenced CDR3 bases are TGTGCCAGCAGACGCCGGGACTCAAGCTCCTATAATTCACCC. This translates into CASRRRDSSSYNSP. The whole CDR3 reads CASRRRDSSSYNSPLHF. The gene calls are TRBV6-2 or TRBV6-3 and TRBJ1-6; D perhaps matches TRBD1 (5 bases). The read ends 3 residues shy of where the CDR3 ends; the end is completed using the germline J gene. The CDR3 has 17 residues. Germline V CDR1 and CDR2: MNHEY, SVGEGT. V lost 6 bases and J 0 bases, leaving 15 bases between the germline ends.

To note about this clone: The CDR3 goes on 3 residues after the read ends, and that part is filled in from the germline J gene. The rearrangement links TRBV29-1 to TRBJ1-1; D might be TRBD1 (6 bases). Per the germline V gene, CDR1 is SQVTM and CDR2 is ANQGSEA. The V end lost 7 bases, the J end lost 4 bases, and 10 bases lay between the germline ends. This CDR3 has 11 residues. The CDR3 loop is CSAIRGTEAFF. Incomplete CDR3 DNA: TGCAGCGCAATCAGGGGCACTGAA.

The covered CDR3 bases are TGCAGTGCTAGAGATTCCGGGGATCGGTCACCC. It encodes CSARDSGDRSP. The full CDR3 protein is CSARDSGDRSPLHF. The V and J genes are TRBV20-1 and TRBJ1-6; no reliable D call. From the germline J gene comes the end of the CDR3, since the read stops 3 residues before it. Germline CDR1 reads DFQATT; CDR2 reads SNEGSKA (reference sequence). V gave up 0 bases and J gave up 10 bases, with 13 bases separating them. CDR3 length: 14 residues.

To note about this clone: The DNA ends 3 residues before the CDR3 does, and the rest of the CDR3 is filled in from the germline J gene. J is TRBJ2-2 and V is TRBV6-2 or TRBV6-3, with 8 bases matching TRBD1. The germline CDR1 and CDR2 sequences are MNHEY and SVGEGT. This CDR3 has 17 residues. Germline trimming cut 2 bases from V and 2 bases from J; bases unmatched to any gene: 7. The DNA read from the CDR3 is TGTGCCAGCAGTTACGTCAGGGGGCGCAAAAACACCGGGGAG. The encoded protein is CASSYVRGRKNTGE. The whole CDR3 region reads CASSYVRGRKNTGELFF.

Regarding this clone: The CDR3 end falls 3 residues outside the read, so it is completed with the germline J gene. This chain connects TRBV20-1 to TRBJ2-1; possibly TRBD1 for D (6 bases). V shed 5 bases and J shed 7 bases, with 21 bases lying between them. The CDR3 sequence is 15 residues long. In germline, CDR1 is DFQATT, CDR2 SNEGSKA (reference sequence). The CDR3 loop reads CSASPSQGLWNEQFF. Partial CDR3 DNA: TGCAGTGCTTCCCCATCGCAGGGGCTGTGGAATGAG.

CDR3 sequence reads: CSVEPQGTDTQYF. The sequenced part of the CDR3 DNA is TGCAGCGTTGAGCCTCAGGGCACAGATACG. The chain employs TRBV29-1 and TRBJ2-3; no clear D gene. Read sequence stops 3 residues before the CDR3 end, and the germline J gene provides the missing end. The CDR3 runs 13 residues. Germline V gene sequence: CDR1 SQVTM, CDR2 ANQGSEA. Trimming removed 3 bases at V and 1 base at J, with 8 bases between.

Note on this clone: The read ends 3 residues before the CDR3 terminus; that terminus is restored from the germline J gene. The gene calls are TRBV7-6 and TRBJ2-5; the match to TRBD1 covers 8 bases. The V segment lost 0 bases and the J segment 6 bases; nucleotides outside the gene matches: 3. This CDR3 comprises 14 residues. CDR1 is SGHVS and CDR2 is FNYEAQ in the germline V gene. CDR3 DNA, as far as it was read: TGTGCCAGCAGCTTAGCGGGACAGGAAAAGACC. Its protein product is CASSLAGQEKT. The whole CDR3 region reads CASSLAGQEKTQYF. The full variable domain, rest sourced from reference TRBV7-6 and TRBJ2-5, is GAGVSQSPRYKVTKRGQDVALRCDPISGHVSLYWYRQALGQGPEFLTYFNYEAQQDKSGLPNDRFSAERPEGSISTLTIQRTEQRDSAMYRCASSLAGQEKTQYFGPGTRLLVL.

Partial CDR3 DNA: TGTGCCTGGAAACTCGGACAGTTCTATGGC. This translates into CAWKLGQFYG. The entire CDR3 reads CAWKLGQFYGYTF. The chain employs TRBV30 and TRBJ1-2; possible D gene TRBD1, 6 bases. From the germline J gene comes the end of the CDR3, since the read stops 3 residues before it. Germline V gene data show CDR1 as GTSNPN and CDR2 as SVGIG (reference sequence). The CDR3 totals 13 residues. The ends were cut back, 4 bases at V and 4 bases at J, with 13 bases in the middle.

As to this clone: The read gets to within 3 residues of the CDR3 end, and the germline J gene fills in the rest. The chain uses TRBV14 and TRBJ1-4; D unclear. Germline V CDR1 and CDR2: SGHDN, FVKESK. CDR3 size: 16 residues. Incomplete CDR3 DNA: TGTGCCAGCAGCCCCCCAGGAGTCCTGAATAATTCACCA. Protein product: CASSPPGVLNNSP. The full CDR3 protein reads CASSPPGVLNNSPLFF.

A remark on this clone: The read halts 3 residues ahead of the CDR3 end, with the missing end drawn from the germline J gene. The chain carries TRBV2 and TRBJ2-5; D is perhaps TRBD1 (6 bases). From germline, CDR1 is SNHLY and CDR2 FYNNEI. This CDR3 is 13 amino acids long. V lost 4 bases to trimming and J lost 2 bases, with 8 bases between them. CDR3 residues: CASSVDRQETQYF. CDR3 bases read: TGTGCCAGCAGTGTGGACAGACAAGAGACC.

Worth noting for this clone: The read ends 3 residues shy of where the CDR3 ends; the end is completed using the germline J gene. This chain joins TRBV29-1 and TRBJ2-7; D is possibly TRBD2 (7 bases). Germline CDR1 and CDR2: SQVTM and ANQGSEA. V lost 3 bases and J 4 bases, leaving 13 bases between the germline ends. This CDR3 has 13 residues. The part of the CDR3 DNA that was read is TGCAGCGTTGATGACGGGGGGCCATACGAG. As protein: CSVDDGGPYE. The entire CDR3 protein reads CSVDDGGPYEQYF.

Turning to this clone: The read halts 3 residues ahead of the CDR3 end, with the missing end drawn from the germline J gene. The chain links TRBV5-1 to TRBJ2-7; D is unresolved. The CDR3 loop spans 16 amino acids. Trimming removed 2 bases at V and 0 bases at J, with 15 bases between. The germline CDR1 and CDR2 sequences are SGHRS and YFSETQ. The DNA read from the CDR3 is TGCGCCAGCAGCTTTTCGTCTCGCGGCAGCTCCTACGAG. Protein: CASSFSSRGSSYE. The full CDR3 is CASSFSSRGSSYEQYF.

With regard to this clone: The read terminates 3 residues before the CDR3 end, so the remaining end is supplied by the germline J gene. The chain joins TRBV19 to TRBJ1-1; possibly TRBD1 for D (6 bases). Germline assignment: CDR1 LNHDA and CDR2 SQIVND (reference sequence). This CDR3 is 15 amino acids long. V lost 5 bases and J 0 bases, leaving 13 bases between the germline ends. CDR3 residues: CASSHRVGMNTEAFF. CDR3 DNA (partial): TGTGCCAGTAGTCACAGGGTGGGGATGAACACTGAA.

Of note for this clone: Read data end 3 residues before the CDR3 end; the end is taken from the germline J gene. This rearrangement joins TRBV29-1 to TRBJ2-5; perhaps TRBD1 as D (6 bases). V gave up 3 bases and J gave up 2 bases, with 16 bases separating them. CDR3 length: 15 amino acids. Per germline, CDR1 SQVTM and CDR2 ANQGSEA. Here the CDR3 reads CSVDGFGGPQETQYF. The sequenced part of the CDR3 DNA is TGCAGCGTTGATGGGTTTGGGGGCCCACAAGAGACC.

On this clone itself: The CDR3 end is not reached by the read, which stops 3 residues before it; the germline J gene fills it in. The chain recombines TRBV19 with TRBJ2-2; 12 bases are shared with TRBD2. The CDR3 runs to 17 residues. V shed 5 bases and J 6 bases; nucleotides not matched to a gene: 10. Germline V lookup: CDR1 LNHDA, CDR2 SQIVND (reference sequence). The part of the CDR3 DNA that was read is TGTGCCAGTAGTGCGGCTAGCGGGAGGGGTGGAGCCGGGGAG. Its translation is CASSAASGRGGAGE. The whole CDR3 sequence is CASSAASGRGGAGELFF. Looking up the rest from reference TRBV19 and TRBJ2-2 gives the full variable domain: DGGITQSPKYLFRKEGQNVTLSCEQNLNHDAMYWYRQDPGQGLRLIYYSQIVNDFQKGDIAEGYSVSREKKESFPLTVTSAQKNPTAFYLCASSAASGRGGAGELFFGEGSRLTVL.